This note documents a single TCR beta chain sequence. The antigen is unknown. This specimen belongs to a study of cytomegalovirus exposure and HLA in healthy donors. Study findings and constraints: In a later analysis, TCR beta V- and J-gene trimming was associated with a missense DCLRE1C variant. Available immune exposure information was restricted to CMV serostatus only. Researchers reportedly found TCR beta sequences accurately predicted most subjects' HLA-A and HLA-B alleles. A later analysis linked around 15,000 TCR beta sequences to HLA alleles at 0.05 false discovery rate.

It was with 60 Vbeta and 13 Jbeta primers that the PCR ran. Here immunoSEQ multiplex PCR was the method, and the copy in TCRdb shows in-frame clones only, minus some. The repertoire holds 60,000 to 70,000 clones, roughly 78% seen once, with more than 4% in the top ten. This CDR3 is 15 amino acids long. V lost 5 bases, J lost 1 base, and 6 bases stayed unmatched. Germline V gives CDR1 MNHNS, CDR2 SASEGT. The receptor was derived from a woman younger than 45 in good health and CMV-seronegative. Material for sequencing was PBMCs. This sequence joins TRBV6-1 and TRBJ2-5, with TRBD1 matching over 8 bases. CDR3 region: CASSLRQGSQETQYF. CDR3 coding DNA: TGTGCCAGCAGTTTACGACAGGGGTCCCAAGAGACCCAGTACTTC.